The entry below describes one T cell receptor beta chain. The antigen is not known. The authors sequenced patients whose flow cytometry had shown CD8+CD57+ cell expansion. The use of genomic DNA as template underpinned the TCR beta VDJ and CDR3 profiling. TCRdb analysed the reads with MiXCR anew, one entry per CDR3 protein. Of about 16,000 distinct CDR3 sequences in the sample, roughly two fifths were seen once. The V and J ends lost 7 bases and 3 bases respectively, with 15 bases between them. This CDR3 has 14 amino acids. Per the germline V gene, CDR1 is SGHAT and CDR2 is FQDESV (reference sequence). The record originates from a study of CD8+CD57+ T cells in acquired aplastic anemia. Study results and limitations: Patient-derived CD8+CD57+ populations exhibited diminished diversity relative to total CD4+ and CD8+ pools.

The chain is built from TRBV11-1 and TRBJ1-1, with D perhaps matching TRBD1 (5 bases). The TCR sequence derives from a human donor with aplastic anemia. The sequencing sample was made of CD8+CD57+ T cells sorted from PBMCs. Subset noted: bead-enriched CD8+CD57+ effector memory T cells from SAA patients. CDR3 DNA: TGTGCCAGCACCTCCGGGACGGCCTACACTGAAGCTTTCTTT. This codes for CASTSGTAYTEAFF.